This T cell receptor beta chain derives from a study of blood T cell repertoires in COVID-19. Study information: COVID-19 samples from acute and convalescent phases originated in the United States, Italy and Spain.

Some clones are missing from TCRdb's copy, which holds only in-frame ones; the method was immunoSEQ multiplex PCR. The sample includes some 360,000 clones, 85% to 90% of them seen just once. Participants spanned ages roughly 18 to 90 years and resided in roughly 22 US areas. Specimen: PBMCs or T cells enriched from blood (not recorded which). The sequence was collected from a woman between 25 and 40 years old who had been exposed to COVID-19.

The CDR3 nucleotides read TGTGCCAGCAGTGATGTTACCGGGACAGGAGTCGATGGCTACACCTTC. Its protein is CASSDVTGTGVDGYTF. The chain carries TRBV6-1 and TRBJ1-2; 8 nucleotides align to TRBD1. V was pared by 3 bases and J by 6 bases, with 12 bases of the junction left unmatched. From germline, CDR1 is MNHNS and CDR2 SASEGT. The CDR3 loop spans 16 amino acids.